These T cell receptor beta chains were read from a single sample in a study of blood T cell repertoires in COVID-19. TCRdb's table, derived via immunoSEQ multiplex PCR, lists solely in-frame clones and lacks some. This table has about 170,000 clones, around nine tenths appearing once. Material: PBMCs or T cells enriched from blood (not recorded which). The source of these receptors is a young woman who had recovered from COVID-19. CDR3s include the opening cysteine and the closing phenylalanine or tryptophan. The D gene is left open where the match is weak. Not all rows give a size; the values are once, few, many and, for expanded clones, a class.

TRBV6-6	13	TRBJ2-1	TRBD1	once	TGTGCCAGCAGTTACTCCGCCAGGGGGGAGCAGTTCTTC	CASSYSARGEQFF
TRBV12-3/TRBV12-4	13	TRBJ2-5	-	-	TGTGCCAGCAGTATACAGTTACAAGAGACCCAGTACTTC	CASSIQLQETQYF
TRBV4-1	17	TRBJ2-1	-	-	TGCGCCAGCAGCCCCGCGGGGGGACAGGGTGGCTACAATGAGCAGTTCTTC	CASSPAGGQGGYNEQFF
TRBV2	15	TRBJ1-5	-	-	TGTGCCAGCGAGATTATAGGGGATGGCAATCAGCCCCAGCATTTT	CASEIIGDGNQPQHF
TRBV6-5	12	TRBJ2-5	-	-	TGTGCCAGTCAACAGGGTCAAGAGACCCAGTACTTC	CASQQGQETQYF
TRBV4-3	15	TRBJ1-4	TRBD1	once	TGCGCCAGCAGCCAATCACAGGGGTTTAATGAAAAACTGTTTTTT	CASSQSQGFNEKLFF
TRBV18	13	TRBJ2-1	TRBD2	-	TGTGCCAGCTCACCCGGGACTAGCAATGAGCAGTTCTTC	CASSPGTSNEQFF
TRBV19	15	TRBJ2-1	TRBD1	-	TGTGCCAGTAGCCAGGGGGCTAGCGATTACAATGAGCAGTTCTTC	CASSQGASDYNEQFF
TRBV19	16	TRBJ1-5	TRBD1	-	TGTGCCAGCCAAACCTTGACAGGGGTTGGCAATCAGCCCCAGCATTTT	CASQTLTGVGNQPQHF
TRBV27	14	TRBJ2-7	TRBD2	-	TGTGCCACCAATCGGGGTAGCGGGGCCAGGGAGCAGTACTTC	CATNRGSGAREQYF
TRBV29-1	14	TRBJ2-5	-	-	TGCAGCGGTAGCGCCGTCTTCCACGGGGAGACCCAGTACTTC	CSGSAVFHGETQYF
TRBV9	15	TRBJ2-1	TRBD1	-	TGTGCCAGCAGCGTACCCGGGACAGGGCGGACTGAGCAGTTCTTC	CASSVPGTGRTEQFF
TRBV7-9	15	TRBJ2-3	TRBD2	-	TGTGCCAGCAGTCCTAGCGGGGGGAGCACAGATACGCAGTATTTT	CASSPSGGSTDTQYF
TRBV19	17	TRBJ2-7	TRBD1	-	TGTGCCAGTAGTCCAACCACCCGGACAGGGATAGACTACGAGCAGTACTTC	CASSPTTRTGIDYEQYF
TRBV30	14	TRBJ2-5	TRBD2	once	TGTGCCTGGAGCAGAGGACTAGACGAAGAGACCCAGTACTTC	CAWSRGLDEETQYF
TRBV11-2	13	TRBJ1-4	-	few	TGTGCCAGCAGCTACCCGGGGGGGGAAAAACTGTTTTTT	CASSYPGGEKLFF
TRBV5-4	16	TRBJ2-1	TRBD2	-	TGTGCCAGCAGCTTCAGGTTGACTAGCGGGAGGGATGAGCAGTTCTTC	CASSFRLTSGRDEQFF
TRBV3-1/TRBV3-2	14	TRBJ2-7	-	-	TGTGCCAGCAGCCAAGATCCCAGCTCCTACGAGCAGTACTTC	CASSQDPSSYEQYF
TRBV10-3	12	TRBJ2-1	TRBD1	few	TGTGCCATCAGTGATTTAGGGGGCATCTCGTTCTTC	CAISDLGGISFF
TRBV24-1	14	TRBJ2-1	TRBD2	-	TGTGCCACCAGTAGCGGGAGAAGGGGGAATGAGCAGTTCTTC	CATSSGRRGNEQFF
TRBV4-1	14	TRBJ2-1	TRBD2	-	TGCGCCAGCAGCCGGGCGGGAGGGCCAGGTGAGCAGTTCTTC	CASSRAGGPGEQFF
TRBV9	15	TRBJ1-2	-	-	TGTGCCAGCAGCGTAGGGCTAGGGGGTTCCTATGGCTACACCTTC	CASSVGLGGSYGYTF
TRBV15	15	TRBJ2-4	-	-	TGTGCCACCAGCAGAGCAGTTCTAGCCAAAAACATTCAGTACTTC	CATSRAVLAKNIQYF
TRBV28	13	TRBJ2-5	-	-	TGTGCCAGCCGAAGTGTAGGGGGAGAGACCCAGTACTTC	CASRSVGGETQYF
TRBV6-5	14	TRBJ2-5	-	-	TGTGCCAGCAGTCTTCCGGGGAGCCCGGAGACCCAGTACTTC	CASSLPGSPETQYF
TRBV2	15	TRBJ1-2	TRBD1	-	TGTGCCAGCAGGGGCGGACAGGGGAGCAACTATGGCTACACCTTC	CASRGGQGSNYGYTF
TRBV2	13	TRBJ2-2	-	-	TGTGCCAGCAAAGCGAATCCCACCGGGGAGCTGTTTTTT	CASKANPTGELFF
TRBV13	20	TRBJ2-1	TRBD2	-	TGTGCCAGCAACCGAAAGCCCCCGTTACCCCTCGCGGGAGCCCTGCATGAGCAGTTCTTC	CASNRKPPLPLAGALHEQFF
TRBV5-8	14	TRBJ2-7	-	-	TGTGCCAGCAGCTTGGTGGGAGCCCCCTACGAGCAGTACTTC	CASSLVGAPYEQYF
TRBV4-1	18	TRBJ2-1	TRBD2	-	TGCGCCAGCAGCCAAGATGCAGGCGGGAGGGCCCCCTACAATGAGCAGTTCTTC	CASSQDAGGRAPYNEQFF
TRBV28	17	TRBJ2-7	TRBD2	-	TGTGCCAGCAGTTTATCCACTCCGGCGGGAGGGACCTACGAGCAGTACTTC	CASSLSTPAGGTYEQYF
TRBV12-5	15	TRBJ2-5	TRBD2	-	TGTGCTAGTGCCCTAGCGGGGGGGGCCCAAGAGACCCAGTACTTC	CASALAGGAQETQYF
TRBV9	15	TRBJ2-3	TRBD1	-	TGTGCCAGCAGCACATTTGACAGGGGTCCAGATACGCAGTATTTT	CASSTFDRGPDTQYF
TRBV29-1	15	TRBJ2-3	-	-	TGCAGCGTTGAACGTACCGCACCCCATGAGGATACGCAGTATTTT	CSVERTAPHEDTQYF
TRBV5-1	15	TRBJ1-6	-	-	TGCGCCAGCAGTGACCAGACAGGCCATGCTTCACCCCTCCACTTT	CASSDQTGHASPLHF
TRBV18	16	TRBJ2-5	TRBD1	-	TGTGCCAGCTCACCACTCGGGACAGGGGGGCAAGAGACCCAGTACTTC	CASSPLGTGGQETQYF
TRBV13	13	TRBJ2-7	-	-	TGTGCCAGCAGCCCCCGGGACAACTACGAGCAGTACTTC	CASSPRDNYEQYF
TRBV5-4	16	TRBJ2-2	-	-	TGTGCCAGCAGCCGGGAACGGCTAGGGAACACCGGGGAGCTGTTTTTT	CASSRERLGNTGELFF
TRBV28	16	TRBJ1-2	TRBD1	-	TGTGCCAGCAGTACCCAGGGACAGGGGCCTAACTATGGCTACACCTTC	CASSTQGQGPNYGYTF
TRBV18	13	TRBJ2-1	TRBD2	-	TGTGCCAGCACAGAACTAGCGGCCAATGAGCAGTTCTTC	CASTELAANEQFF
TRBV18	16	TRBJ1-4	-	once	TGTGCCAGCTCACCCCTTCCCTCCGGGGGGGGAGAAAAACTGTTTTTT	CASSPLPSGGGEKLFF
TRBV30	16	TRBJ2-2	TRBD2	-	TGTGCCTGGAGTGTAAAACGAAGCGGGAGATCAGGGGAGCTGTTTTTT	CAWSVKRSGRSGELFF
TRBV2	13	TRBJ2-1	-	-	TGTGCCAGCAGTGGGAACAGTTACAATGAGCAGTTCTTC	CASSGNSYNEQFF
TRBV5-1	18	TRBJ2-5	TRBD2	-	TGCGCCAGCAGCTTGCACCCATTTAGGGCTAGCGGGTTAGAGACCCAGTACTTC	CASSLHPFRASGLETQYF
TRBV2	12	TRBJ2-7	TRBD1	-	TGTGCCAACCGGGACAGAAACTACGAGCAGTACTTC	CANRDRNYEQYF
TRBV7-9	15	TRBJ2-5	-	-	TGTGCCAGCAGCCAGATAAACAGGGTCGGGGAGACCCAGTACTTC	CASSQINRVGETQYF
TRBV27	18	TRBJ2-3	TRBD2	-	TGTGCCAGCAGTTTGATAAGGACTAGGCTAGGATCTACAGATACGCAGTATTTT	CASSLIRTRLGSTDTQYF
TRBV7-2	14	TRBJ2-3	TRBD2	-	TGTGCCAGCAGGGGAGGGGTAGCGAGAGATACGCAGTATTTT	CASRGGVARDTQYF
TRBV5-4	15	TRBJ2-7	TRBD2	-	TGTGCCAGCAGCAGGGGACTAGCGGGAGCTTACGAGCAGTACTTC	CASSRGLAGAYEQYF
TRBV21-1	12	TRBJ2-7	-	-	TGTGCCAGCAGCAAAGTCTGGAGGGAGCAGTACTTC	CASSKVWREQYF
TRBV27	13	TRBJ1-2	-	once	TGTGCCAGCAGGTCGACGGGGAGGGATGGCTACACCTTC	CASRSTGRDGYTF
TRBV5-1	15	TRBJ2-1	TRBD1	-	TGCGCCAGCAGTCGGGACAGGGGGGTAAACAATGAGCAGTTCTTC	CASSRDRGVNNEQFF